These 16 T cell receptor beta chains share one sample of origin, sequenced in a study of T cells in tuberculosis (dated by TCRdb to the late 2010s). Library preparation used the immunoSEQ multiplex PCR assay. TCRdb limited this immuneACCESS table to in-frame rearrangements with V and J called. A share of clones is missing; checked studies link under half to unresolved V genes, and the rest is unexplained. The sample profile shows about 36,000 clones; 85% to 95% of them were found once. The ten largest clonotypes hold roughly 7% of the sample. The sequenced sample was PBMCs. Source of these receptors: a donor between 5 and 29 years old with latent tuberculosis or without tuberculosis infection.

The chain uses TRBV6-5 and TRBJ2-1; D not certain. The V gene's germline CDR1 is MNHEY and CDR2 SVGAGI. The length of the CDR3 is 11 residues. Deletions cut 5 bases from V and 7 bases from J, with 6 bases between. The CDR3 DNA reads TGTGCCAGCAGTATCAGGAATGAGCAGTTCTTC. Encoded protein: CASSIRNEQFF.

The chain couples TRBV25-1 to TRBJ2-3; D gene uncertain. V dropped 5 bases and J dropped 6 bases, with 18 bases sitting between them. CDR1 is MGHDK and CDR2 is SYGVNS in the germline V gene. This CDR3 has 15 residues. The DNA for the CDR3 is TGTGCCAGCAGTCGGATAGCCTCCATTGGGGATACGCAGTATTTT. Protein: CASSRIASIGDTQYF.

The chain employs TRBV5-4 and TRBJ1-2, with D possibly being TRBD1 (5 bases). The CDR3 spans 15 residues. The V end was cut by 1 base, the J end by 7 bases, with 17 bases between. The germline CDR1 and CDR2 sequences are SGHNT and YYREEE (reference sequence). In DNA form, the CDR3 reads TGTGCCAGCAGCTTGCCCGGGGGAGGGGCGGTTGGCTACACCTTC. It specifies CASSLPGGGAVGYTF.

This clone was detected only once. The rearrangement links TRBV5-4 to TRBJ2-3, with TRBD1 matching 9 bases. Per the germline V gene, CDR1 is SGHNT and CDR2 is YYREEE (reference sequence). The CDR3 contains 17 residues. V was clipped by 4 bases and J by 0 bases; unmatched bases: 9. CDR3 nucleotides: TGTGCCAGCAGCCCCGACAGGGGGATACCTAGCACAGATACGCAGTATTTT. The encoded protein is CASSPDRGIPSTDTQYF.

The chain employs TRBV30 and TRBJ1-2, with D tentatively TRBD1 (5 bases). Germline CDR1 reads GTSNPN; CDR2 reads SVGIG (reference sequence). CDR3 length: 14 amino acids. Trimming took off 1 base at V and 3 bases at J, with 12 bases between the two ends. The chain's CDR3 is CAWSGGRGDYGYTF. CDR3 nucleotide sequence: TGTGCCTGGAGTGGGGGTAGGGGCGACTATGGCTACACCTTC.

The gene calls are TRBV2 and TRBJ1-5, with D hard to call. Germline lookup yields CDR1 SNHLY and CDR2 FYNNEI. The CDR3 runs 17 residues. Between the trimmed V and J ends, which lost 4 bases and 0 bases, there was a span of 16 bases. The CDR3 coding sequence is TGTGCCAGCAGTGTAGTCCAGGCCCTTTATAGCAATCAGCCCCAGCATTTT. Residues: CASSVVQALYSNQPQHF.

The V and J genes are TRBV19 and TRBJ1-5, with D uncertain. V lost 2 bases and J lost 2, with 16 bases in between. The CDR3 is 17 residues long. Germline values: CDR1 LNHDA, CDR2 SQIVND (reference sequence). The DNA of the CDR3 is TGTGCCAGTAGTATACTGGTAAGAGGGTCACGCAATCAGCCCCAGCATTTT. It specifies CASSILVRGSRNQPQHF.

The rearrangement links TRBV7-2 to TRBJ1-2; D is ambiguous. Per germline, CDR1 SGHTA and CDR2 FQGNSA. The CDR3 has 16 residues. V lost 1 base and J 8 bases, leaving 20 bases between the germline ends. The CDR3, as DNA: TGTGCCAGCAGCTTAGTGGAACAGCTCACCGCCCGAGGCTACACCTTC. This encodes CASSLVEQLTARGYTF.

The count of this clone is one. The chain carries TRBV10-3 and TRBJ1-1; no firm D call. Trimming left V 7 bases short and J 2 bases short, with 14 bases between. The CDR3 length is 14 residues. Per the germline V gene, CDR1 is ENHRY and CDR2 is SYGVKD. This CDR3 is CAIMIEGGNTEAFF. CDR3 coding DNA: TGTGCCATCATGATCGAGGGTGGCAACACTGAAGCTTTCTTT.

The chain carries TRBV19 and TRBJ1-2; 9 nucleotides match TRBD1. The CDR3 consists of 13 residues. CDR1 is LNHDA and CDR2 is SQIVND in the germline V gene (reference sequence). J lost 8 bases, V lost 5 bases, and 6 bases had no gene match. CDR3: CASSVQGARGYTF. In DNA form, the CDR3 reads TGTGCCAGTAGTGTACAGGGGGCGCGGGGCTACACCTTC.

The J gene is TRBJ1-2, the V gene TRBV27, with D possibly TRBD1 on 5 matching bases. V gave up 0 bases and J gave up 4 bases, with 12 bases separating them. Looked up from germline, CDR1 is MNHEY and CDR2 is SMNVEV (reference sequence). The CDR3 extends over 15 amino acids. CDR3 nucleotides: TGTGCCAGCAGTTTATCGGCAGGGTTAGGCTATGGCTACACCTTC. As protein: CASSLSAGLGYGYTF.

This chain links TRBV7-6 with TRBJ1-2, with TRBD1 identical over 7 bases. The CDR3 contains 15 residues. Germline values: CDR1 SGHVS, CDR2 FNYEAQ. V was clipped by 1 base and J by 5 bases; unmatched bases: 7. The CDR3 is CASSLDQGDSYGYTF. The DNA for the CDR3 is TGTGCCAGCAGCTTAGATCAGGGGGACAGTTATGGCTACACCTTC.

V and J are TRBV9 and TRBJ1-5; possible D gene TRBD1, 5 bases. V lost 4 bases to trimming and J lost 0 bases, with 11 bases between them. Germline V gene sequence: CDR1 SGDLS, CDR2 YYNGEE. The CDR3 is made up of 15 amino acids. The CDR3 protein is CASSLDSYSNQPQHF. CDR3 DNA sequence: TGTGCCAGCAGCCTCGACAGCTATAGCAATCAGCCCCAGCATTTT.

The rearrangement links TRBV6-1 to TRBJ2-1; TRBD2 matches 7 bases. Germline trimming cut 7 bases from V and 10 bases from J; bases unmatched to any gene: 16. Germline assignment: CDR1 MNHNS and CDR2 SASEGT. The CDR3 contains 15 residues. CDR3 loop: CASNSAGIIVGEQFF. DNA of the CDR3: TGTGCCAGCAACTCAGCGGGGATCATAGTCGGGGAGCAGTTCTTC.

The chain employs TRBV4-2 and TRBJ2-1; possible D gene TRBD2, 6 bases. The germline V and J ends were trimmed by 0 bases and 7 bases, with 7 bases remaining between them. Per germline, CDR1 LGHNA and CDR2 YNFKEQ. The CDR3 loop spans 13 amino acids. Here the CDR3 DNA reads TGTGCCAGCAGCCAAGATGGGGGGAATGAGCAGTTCTTC. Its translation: CASSQDGGNEQFF.

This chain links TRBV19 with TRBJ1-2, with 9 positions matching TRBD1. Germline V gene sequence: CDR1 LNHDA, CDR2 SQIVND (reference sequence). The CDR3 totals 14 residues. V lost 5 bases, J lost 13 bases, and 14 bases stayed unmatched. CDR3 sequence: CASSGTGGRGSITF. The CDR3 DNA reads TGTGCCAGTAGTGGAACAGGGGGCAGAGGATCCATCACCTTC.